Listed below are T cell receptor beta chains from one sample, sequenced in a study of blood T cell repertoires in COVID-19. Generated by immunoSEQ multiplex PCR, the TCRdb table keeps only in-frame clones and is missing some. The sample has about 190,000 clones, approximately 88% seen once; the top ten hold under 4%. Sequencing was performed on PBMCs or T cells enriched from blood (not recorded which). The origin of the receptors is a woman aged 30 to 39 who had recovered from COVID-19. The CDR3 runs from the conserved cysteine through the conserved F or W. Fields, in order: CDR3 length, J gene, D gene, clone size, V gene, CDR3 DNA, CDR3 protein. D genes are given only for firm matches. Expanded clones get a size class; other rows say once, few or many, or leave the size out.

len: 15; j_gene: TRBJ1-3; d_gene: NA; abundance: NA; v_gene: TRBV5-6; CDR3nt: TGTGCCAGCAGCTTGGTTGGCGGTTCTGGAAACACCATATATTTT; CDR3aa: CASSLVGGSGNTIYF
len: 13; j_gene: TRBJ2-3; d_gene: NA; abundance: NA; v_gene: TRBV24-1; CDR3nt: TGTGCCACCACCGGAGTAGGTTTAGATACGCAGTATTTT; CDR3aa: CATTGVGLDTQYF
len: 16; j_gene: TRBJ2-7; d_gene: TRBD2; abundance: NA; v_gene: TRBV18; CDR3nt: TGTGCCAGCTCACCAGGTGTCGGGACTAGCGGGCGCGAGCAGTACTTC; CDR3aa: CASSPGVGTSGREQYF
len: 13; j_gene: TRBJ1-2; d_gene: TRBD1; abundance: NA; v_gene: TRBV7-9; CDR3nt: TGTGCCAGCAGCTTCCCCGGGACAGTCCCCTTTCACTTC; CDR3aa: CASSFPGTVPFHF
len: 14; j_gene: TRBJ1-2; d_gene: NA; abundance: once; v_gene: TRBV28; CDR3nt: TGTGCCAGCAGTCCTATCGGGGGGGGAGTCGGCTACACCTTC; CDR3aa: CASSPIGGGVGYTF
len: 13; j_gene: TRBJ1-2; d_gene: NA; abundance: NA; v_gene: TRBV5-6; CDR3nt: TGTGCCAGCAGCATGACAGCTAACTATGGCTACACCTTC; CDR3aa: CASSMTANYGYTF
len: 15; j_gene: TRBJ1-1; d_gene: NA; abundance: once; v_gene: TRBV9; CDR3nt: TGTGCCAGCAGCGGTTTAGGTGCGGGGGCCCCTGAAGCTTTCTTT; CDR3aa: CASSGLGAGAPEAFF
len: 17; j_gene: TRBJ1-1; d_gene: NA; abundance: NA; v_gene: TRBV3-1/TRBV3-2; CDR3nt: TGTGCCAGCAGGCCTTCAGGGTCGGGGGGATGGAACACTGAAGCTTTCTTT; CDR3aa: CASRPSGSGGWNTEAFF
len: 17; j_gene: TRBJ2-2; d_gene: TRBD1; abundance: once; v_gene: TRBV18; CDR3nt: TGTGCCAGCTCCGCTGCAGGGGGCAATAGGAACACCGGGGAGCTGTTTTTT; CDR3aa: CASSAAGGNRNTGELFF
len: 15; j_gene: TRBJ1-2; d_gene: NA; abundance: NA; v_gene: TRBV28; CDR3nt: TGTGCCAGCAGCAGGGGACCCCGGATAGACTATGGCTACACCTTC; CDR3aa: CASSRGPRIDYGYTF
len: 15; j_gene: TRBJ1-1; d_gene: NA; abundance: NA; v_gene: TRBV7-8; CDR3nt: TGTGCCAGCAGCTCCGCGATCAGGGCGAACACTGAAGCTTTCTTT; CDR3aa: CASSSAIRANTEAFF
len: 17; j_gene: TRBJ2-6; d_gene: TRBD1; abundance: NA; v_gene: TRBV18; CDR3nt: TGTGCCAGCTCACCATGGCAGGGGGCGGACGGGGCCAACGTCCTGACTTTC; CDR3aa: CASSPWQGADGANVLTF
len: 13; j_gene: TRBJ1-1; d_gene: NA; abundance: NA; v_gene: TRBV3-1/TRBV3-2; CDR3nt: TGTGCCAGCAGCCAGCAGGGGTCCACTGAAGCTTTCTTT; CDR3aa: CASSQQGSTEAFF
len: 12; j_gene: TRBJ1-1; d_gene: NA; abundance: NA; v_gene: TRBV15; CDR3nt: TGTGCCACCAGAGAGGGAATCACTGAAGCTTTCTTT; CDR3aa: CATREGITEAFF
len: 13; j_gene: TRBJ2-7; d_gene: NA; abundance: few; v_gene: TRBV7-3; CDR3nt: TGTGCCAGCAGCCCTGACAGCTCCTACGAGCAGTACTTC; CDR3aa: CASSPDSSYEQYF
len: 13; j_gene: TRBJ2-3; d_gene: TRBD1; abundance: once; v_gene: TRBV5-6; CDR3nt: TGTGCCAGCAGCTTGAGGGGGCGTGGTACGCAGTATTTT; CDR3aa: CASSLRGRGTQYF
len: 14; j_gene: TRBJ2-2; d_gene: TRBD1; abundance: NA; v_gene: TRBV10-3; CDR3nt: TGTGCCATTGGACAGGGACTTAGGACCGGGGAGCTGTTTTTT; CDR3aa: CAIGQGLRTGELFF
len: 13; j_gene: TRBJ2-5; d_gene: NA; abundance: NA; v_gene: TRBV7-2; CDR3nt: TGTGCCAGCAGTCGCCGAGTGCAAGAGACCCAGTACTTC; CDR3aa: CASSRRVQETQYF
len: 14; j_gene: TRBJ1-6; d_gene: TRBD1; abundance: NA; v_gene: TRBV6-5; CDR3nt: TGTGCCAGCAGCCGACAGGGTGCAGGATCACCCCTCCACTTT; CDR3aa: CASSRQGAGSPLHF
len: 16; j_gene: TRBJ1-5; d_gene: NA; abundance: NA; v_gene: TRBV18; CDR3nt: TGTGCCAGCTCACCTCCCGGAGGACTCATTAATCAGCCCCAGCATTTT; CDR3aa: CASSPPGGLINQPQHF
len: 14; j_gene: TRBJ1-5; d_gene: TRBD1; abundance: once; v_gene: TRBV7-8; CDR3nt: TGTGCCAGCAGCCTAGGACAGGGCAATCAGCCCCAGCATTTT; CDR3aa: CASSLGQGNQPQHF
len: 13; j_gene: TRBJ2-3; d_gene: NA; abundance: NA; v_gene: TRBV27; CDR3nt: TGTGCCAGCGGAAACAGGGATACACATACGCAGTATTTT; CDR3aa: CASGNRDTHTQYF
len: 15; j_gene: TRBJ2-1; d_gene: TRBD1; abundance: NA; v_gene: TRBV11-1; CDR3nt: TGTGCCAGCAGCCCATGGACAGGGGGGAAGAATGAGCAGTTCTTC; CDR3aa: CASSPWTGGKNEQFF
len: 15; j_gene: TRBJ2-3; d_gene: NA; abundance: NA; v_gene: TRBV7-2; CDR3nt: TGTGCCAGCAGCTACTACTTCGGCGGCACAGATACGCAGTATTTT; CDR3aa: CASSYYFGGTDTQYF
len: 15; j_gene: TRBJ2-7; d_gene: TRBD1; abundance: NA; v_gene: TRBV11-1; CDR3nt: TGTGCCAGCAGCTTTGGAAGGACAGGTGAAAACGAGCAGTACTTC; CDR3aa: CASSFGRTGENEQYF
len: 15; j_gene: TRBJ2-1; d_gene: TRBD2; abundance: NA; v_gene: TRBV11-3; CDR3nt: TGTGCCAGCAGCTTAGGGCAGGGTCTAGCGGATGAGCAGTTCTTC; CDR3aa: CASSLGQGLADEQFF
len: 15; j_gene: TRBJ2-3; d_gene: TRBD1; abundance: NA; v_gene: TRBV18; CDR3nt: TGTGCCAGCTCACCAAATGACAGGGGCACAGATACGCAGTATTTT; CDR3aa: CASSPNDRGTDTQYF
len: 14; j_gene: TRBJ1-2; d_gene: NA; abundance: NA; v_gene: TRBV29-1; CDR3nt: TGCAGCGTTGAAAATACACCTGCCATGTATGGCTACACCTTC; CDR3aa: CSVENTPAMYGYTF
len: 15; j_gene: TRBJ2-1; d_gene: TRBD2; abundance: NA; v_gene: TRBV6-5; CDR3nt: TGTGCCAGCAGTCCTAGCGGGAACTCCTACAATGAGCAGTTCTTC; CDR3aa: CASSPSGNSYNEQFF
len: 13; j_gene: TRBJ2-3; d_gene: NA; abundance: NA; v_gene: TRBV28; CDR3nt: TGTGCCAGCCTCGACGGGAGCACAGATACGCAGTATTTT; CDR3aa: CASLDGSTDTQYF
len: 15; j_gene: TRBJ1-5; d_gene: NA; abundance: NA; v_gene: TRBV7-8; CDR3nt: TGTGCCAGCAGCTTATGGCCAGATAGCAATCAGCCCCAGCATTTT; CDR3aa: CASSLWPDSNQPQHF
len: 19; j_gene: TRBJ2-1; d_gene: TRBD2; abundance: NA; v_gene: TRBV11-2; CDR3nt: TGTGCCAGCAGCTCACCCCCCTGGGTAGCGGGGGGGCCTAGGGATGAGCAGTTCTTC; CDR3aa: CASSSPPWVAGGPRDEQFF
len: 18; j_gene: TRBJ2-7; d_gene: NA; abundance: NA; v_gene: TRBV18; CDR3nt: TGTGCCAGCTCACCACTTGAGGGGGCGACGGGAGCTGCCTACGAGCAGTACTTC; CDR3aa: CASSPLEGATGAAYEQYF
len: 17; j_gene: TRBJ2-3; d_gene: TRBD2; abundance: NA; v_gene: TRBV5-1; CDR3nt: TGCGCCAGCAGCCTGGGACTAGCGGGAGCGATCACAGATACGCAGTATTTT; CDR3aa: CASSLGLAGAITDTQYF
len: 17; j_gene: TRBJ2-5; d_gene: TRBD2; abundance: NA; v_gene: TRBV29-1; CDR3nt: TGCAGCGGGGGGAGGGGGGGTTGGACTAGCGGCCAAGAGACCCAGTACTTC; CDR3aa: CSGGRGGWTSGQETQYF
len: 14; j_gene: TRBJ1-2; d_gene: TRBD1; abundance: NA; v_gene: TRBV10-3; CDR3nt: TGTGCCATCAGCGCCGGGACAGGGGTCTGGGGCTACACCTTC; CDR3aa: CAISAGTGVWGYTF
len: 11; j_gene: TRBJ2-3; d_gene: NA; abundance: NA; v_gene: TRBV6-5; CDR3nt: TGTGCCAGCAGGACAGGAGATACGCAGTATTTT; CDR3aa: CASRTGDTQYF
len: 15; j_gene: TRBJ1-1; d_gene: TRBD1; abundance: NA; v_gene: TRBV5-1; CDR3nt: TGCGCCAGCAGCTTGGGGACAGGCTGGGGCACTGAAGCTTTCTTT; CDR3aa: CASSLGTGWGTEAFF
len: 15; j_gene: TRBJ2-3; d_gene: TRBD1; abundance: NA; v_gene: TRBV23-1; CDR3nt: TGCGCCAGCAGGGGGGACAGCCTCGGCACAGATACGCAGTATTTT; CDR3aa: CASRGDSLGTDTQYF
len: 15; j_gene: TRBJ1-4; d_gene: TRBD1; abundance: few; v_gene: TRBV27; CDR3nt: TGTGCCAGCAGTTCCCACAGGGGAACTAATGAAAAACTGTTTTTT; CDR3aa: CASSSHRGTNEKLFF
len: 17; j_gene: TRBJ2-1; d_gene: TRBD2; abundance: NA; v_gene: TRBV19; CDR3nt: TGTGCCAGTAGTATCCTAGCGGGAGGGTTGGGAAACAATGAGCAGTTCTTC; CDR3aa: CASSILAGGLGNNEQFF
len: 14; j_gene: TRBJ2-7; d_gene: TRBD2; abundance: NA; v_gene: TRBV6-8; CDR3nt: TGTGCCAGTGGGGGAGGACTAGTTTCTTACGAGCAGTACTTC; CDR3aa: CASGGGLVSYEQYF
len: 17; j_gene: TRBJ1-1; d_gene: TRBD1; abundance: NA; v_gene: TRBV28; CDR3nt: TGTGCCAGCAGCTCCCGTTGGACAGGGGCTATGAACACTGAAGCTTTCTTT; CDR3aa: CASSSRWTGAMNTEAFF